This T cell receptor beta chain emerged from a study of T cells in Graves' hyperthyroidism and ophthalmopathy. This clonotype was counted many times. RNA transcripts served as the template for amplifying TCR beta CDR3 regions. TCR CDR3 underwent first-round RT-PCR with the HTBI primer set. TCRdb redid the calling of the multiplex PCR reads with MiXCR, one entry per CDR3 protein. The repertoire includes 620,000 or so distinct CDR3 sequences, about 14% of them detected once, and around 13% sits in the top ten. The TCR originated in a woman aged 50 to 65 with Graves' ophthalmopathy. The sample comprised blood.

The CDR3 region is CASSQLGGTSGYNEQFF. For the CDR3, the DNA is TGTGCCAGCAGCCAACTGGGGGGGACTAGCGGATACAATGAGCAGTTCTTC. V is TRBV3-1 and J is TRBJ2-1; TRBD2 matches at 11 bases. V was pared by 2 bases and J by 4 bases, with 7 bases of the junction left unmatched. The CDR3 spans 17 residues. Germline assignment: CDR1 LGHDT and CDR2 YNNKEL (reference sequence).